This is a list of T cell receptor beta chains from one sample in a study of blood T cell repertoires in COVID-19. The table came from immunoSEQ multiplex PCR; TCRdb's copy has only in-frame clones and leaves some out. The sample contains over 130,000 clones, around 85% of which appear only once. Sample: peripheral blood. Receptors were obtained from a man in his 70s with acute or convalescent COVID-19. CDR3s include the opening cysteine and the closing phenylalanine or tryptophan. D genes are given only for firm matches. Only part of the rows carry a size: once, few, many, or a class if the clone is expanded.

.	TRBV5-1	TRBJ1-4	TRBD1	CASSPGQGGEKLFF	TGCGCCAGCAGCCCGGGACAGGGGGGGGAAAAACTGTTTTTT
.	TRBV3-1/TRBV3-2	TRBJ2-1	.	CASSQDLALRYNEQFF	TGTGCCAGCAGCCAAGACCTAGCATTAAGGTACAATGAGCAGTTCTTC
.	TRBV6-5	TRBJ1-1	.	CASIPKWGDTEAFF	TGTGCCAGCATCCCTAAGTGGGGGGACACTGAAGCTTTCTTT
.	TRBV28	TRBJ2-7	.	CASSLPGDPYEQYF	TGTGCCAGCAGTTTACCGGGGGATCCCTACGAGCAGTACTTC
.	TRBV7-9	TRBJ2-2	TRBD1	CASRQEWDSGELFF	TGTGCCAGCAGACAAGAGTGGGACAGCGGGGAGCTGTTTTTT
.	TRBV5-1	TRBJ2-1	TRBD2	CASSLAAGGPGFF	TGCGCCAGCAGCTTGGCTGCGGGAGGGCCAGGGTTCTTC
.	TRBV5-1	TRBJ2-7	TRBD2	CASSPSSGSLNEQYF	TGCGCCAGCAGCCCTTCGAGCGGGAGCTTGAATGAGCAGTACTTC
.	TRBV7-3	TRBJ2-3	.	CASSLGVTDTQYF	TGTGCCAGCAGCCTCGGGGTCACAGATACGCAGTATTTT
.	TRBV2	TRBJ2-3	.	CASSTLEWDTQYF	TGTGCCAGCAGTACGTTGGAGTGGGATACGCAGTATTTT
.	TRBV24-1	TRBJ2-3	.	CATSDRTRTDTQYF	TGTGCCACCAGTGATCGGACTCGCACAGATACGCAGTATTTT
once	TRBV28	TRBJ2-7	TRBD1	CASRGTAVYEQYF	TGTGCCAGCAGAGGGACAGCAGTCTACGAGCAGTACTTC
.	TRBV4-3	TRBJ2-3	TRBD1	CASSQGRDSKSTDTQYF	TGCGCCAGCAGCCAAGGAAGGGACAGCAAGAGCACAGATACGCAGTATTTT
.	TRBV9	TRBJ2-2	TRBD2	CASSISGTSGRLAGELFF	TGTGCCAGCAGCATTTCCGGGACTAGCGGGAGGTTGGCCGGGGAGCTGTTTTTT
.	TRBV5-1	TRBJ2-1	TRBD1	CASSFGTANNEQFF	TGCGCCAGCAGCTTCGGGACAGCTAACAATGAGCAGTTCTTC
.	TRBV5-1	TRBJ2-5	.	CASSGQVRETQYF	TGCGCCAGCAGCGGCCAGGTACGGGAGACCCAGTACTTC
.	TRBV13	TRBJ2-1	TRBD1	CASSLDPRQGDRSYNEQFF	TGTGCCAGCAGCTTGGACCCCCGACAGGGGGATCGCTCCTACAATGAGCAGTTCTTC
.	TRBV28	TRBJ2-1	.	CASRVSGRDRDEQFF	TGTGCCAGCAGGGTGTCCGGGAGAGATAGGGATGAGCAGTTCTTC
.	TRBV10-3	TRBJ2-6	.	CAISDRGGFSGANVLTF	TGTGCCATCAGTGATAGGGGGGGCTTCTCTGGGGCCAACGTCCTGACTTTC
once	TRBV29-1	TRBJ2-1	TRBD2	CSVGYLQRETNEQFF	TGCAGCGTTGGTTACCTTCAGCGGGAAACGAATGAGCAGTTCTTC
.	TRBV28	TRBJ1-5	TRBD1	CASSTPLGTGYGGDQPQHF	TGTGCCAGCAGTACACCCCTCGGGACAGGATATGGTGGGGATCAGCCCCAGCATTTT
.	TRBV5-8	TRBJ2-3	.	CASSTLQGSSTDTQYF	TGTGCCAGCAGCACCTTACAGGGCTCTAGCACAGATACGCAGTATTTT
.	TRBV29-1	TRBJ2-7	TRBD1	CSVAGQDYEQYF	TGCAGCGTTGCGGGACAGGACTACGAGCAGTACTTC
.	TRBV6-6	TRBJ2-1	.	CASSYGAEYNEQFF	TGTGCCAGCAGTTACGGTGCGGAATACAATGAGCAGTTCTTC
.	TRBV6-2/TRBV6-3	TRBJ2-2	TRBD2	CASSYVTSGSGELFF	TGTGCCAGCAGTTACGTGACTAGCGGGAGCGGGGAGCTGTTTTTT
.	TRBV19	TRBJ2-5	.	CASSISYQETQYF	TGTGCCAGTAGTATATCGTACCAAGAGACCCAGTACTTC
.	TRBV9	TRBJ2-1	TRBD2	CASSLTSAYEQFF	TGTGCCAGCAGCCTCACTAGCGCATATGAGCAGTTCTTC
.	TRBV19	TRBJ1-1	TRBD1	CASRAQGRSEAFF	TGTGCCAGTAGGGCACAGGGGCGGTCTGAAGCTTTCTTT
few	TRBV7-9	TRBJ2-5	TRBD2	CASSSTLAGVRETQYF	TGTGCCAGCAGTTCTACGCTAGCGGGAGTACGAGAGACCCAGTACTTC
.	TRBV15	TRBJ2-2	TRBD1	CATSRDYYQGENTGELFF	TGTGCCACCAGCAGAGATTATTACCAGGGGGAGAACACCGGGGAGCTGTTTTTT
.	TRBV6-4	TRBJ2-1	TRBD2	CASSPLAGGSYNEQFF	TGTGCCAGCAGCCCGCTAGCGGGAGGGTCCTACAATGAGCAGTTCTTC
.	TRBV28	TRBJ1-5	.	CASKKPEVRGQPQHF	TGTGCCAGTAAAAAACCTGAGGTCCGGGGACAGCCCCAGCATTTT
.	TRBV21-1	TRBJ2-7	.	CASIRGDRGSYEQYF	TGTGCCAGCATCAGGGGGGACAGGGGGTCCTACGAGCAGTACTTC
.	TRBV6-2/TRBV6-3	TRBJ2-7	.	CASSYSEWEQYF	TGTGCCAGCAGTTACTCGGAGTGGGAGCAGTACTTC
.	TRBV5-1	TRBJ2-7	.	CASSPLGGSSYEQYF	TGCGCCAGCAGCCCCCTTGGGGGGAGCTCCTACGAGCAGTACTTC
once	TRBV19	TRBJ1-4	TRBD1	CASSTSRGEQGSYEKLFF	TGTGCCAGTAGTACCTCCCGCGGGGAACAGGGGTCTTATGAAAAACTGTTTTTT
.	TRBV29-1	TRBJ2-7	TRBD1	CSVGTGVEQYF	TGCAGCGTTGGGACAGGGGTCGAGCAGTACTTC
.	TRBV5-1	TRBJ2-1	.	CASSLGREGKQFF	TGCGCCAGCAGCTTGGGCAGGGAAGGAAAACAGTTCTTC
.	TRBV3-1/TRBV3-2	TRBJ2-5	.	CASSQGDDWGTETQYF	TGTGCCAGCAGCCAAGGAGACGACTGGGGCACAGAGACCCAGTACTTC
.	TRBV5-1	TRBJ1-2	TRBD1	CASSRGTGDLYNYGYTF	TGCGCCAGCAGCCGAGGGACAGGGGATCTTTATAACTATGGCTACACCTTC